The rows below give T cell receptor beta chains drawn from one sample of a study of T cell responses to AZD1222 COVID-19 vaccine. The repertoire was sequenced with immunoSEQ multiplex PCR; TCRdb's copy has only in-frame clones and lacks some. Among about 120,000 clones listed, around 90% were seen once. Sequenced material: peripheral blood, taken on day 0 of AZD1222 vaccination. The origin of the receptors is an adult in good health. Both conserved end residues are part of each CDR3. The D gene is left open where the match is weak. A clone size is listed for some rows: how often the clone was seen (once, few, many), or a class if it is expanded.

V	size	D	J	CDR3	DNA
TRBV24-1	.	.	TRBJ2-1	CATSPSGSYNEQFF	TGTGCCACCAGTCCCTCGGGGTCCTACAATGAGCAGTTCTTC
TRBV12-3/TRBV12-4	once	.	TRBJ1-4	CASSPTGYEKLFF	TGTGCCAGCAGTCCCACAGGGTATGAAAAACTGTTTTTT
TRBV19	.	TRBD1	TRBJ2-7	CASIGDSPYEQYF	TGTGCCAGTATTGGGGACAGCCCCTACGAGCAGTACTTC
TRBV6-5	.	.	TRBJ1-5	CASGGQHNQPQHF	TGTGCCAGCGGCGGACAGCACAATCAGCCCCAGCATTTT
TRBV4-2	.	TRBD2	TRBJ2-1	CASSLGLAGGRYAYNEQFF	TGTGCCAGCAGCCTCGGACTAGCGGGGGGCCGATATGCCTACAATGAGCAGTTCTTC
TRBV19	few	.	TRBJ1-5	CASSPDGNSNQPQHF	TGTGCCAGTAGCCCCGACGGTAATAGCAATCAGCCCCAGCATTTT
TRBV11-2	.	.	TRBJ2-7	CASSSGGYSYEQYF	TGTGCCAGCAGCTCTGGAGGTTACTCCTACGAGCAGTACTTC
TRBV2	few	.	TRBJ1-5	CASSQSGRNQPQHF	TGTGCCAGCAGTCAGTCAGGGCGCAATCAGCCCCAGCATTTT
TRBV13	.	TRBD2	TRBJ2-7	CASSLRTSGYEQYF	TGTGCCAGCAGCTTAAGGACTAGCGGCTACGAGCAGTACTTC
TRBV3-1/TRBV3-2	.	TRBD1	TRBJ1-2	CASSQIPRTGVGYTF	TGTGCCAGCAGCCAAATCCCCCGGACAGGGGTTGGCTACACCTTC
TRBV20-1	.	.	TRBJ1-2	CSARQTYGYTF	TGCAGTGCTCGACAAACCTATGGCTACACCTTC
TRBV3-1/TRBV3-2	.	TRBD1	TRBJ1-6	CASSRRQGSYNSPLHF	TGTGCCAGCAGCCGCAGACAGGGCTCCTATAATTCACCCCTCCACTTT
TRBV19	.	.	TRBJ1-5	CASSTVENQPQHF	TGTGCCAGTAGCACAGTGGAGAATCAGCCCCAGCATTTT
TRBV7-6	.	TRBD1	TRBJ1-2	CATGTGSYGYTF	TGTGCCACTGGGACAGGGAGTTATGGCTACACCTTC
TRBV4-1	.	.	TRBJ2-2	CASGNTGELFF	TGCGCCAGCGGGAACACCGGGGAGCTGTTTTTT
TRBV5-6	once	.	TRBJ1-2	CASSADTGAGYGYTF	TGTGCCAGCAGCGCTGACACCGGGGCCGGGTATGGCTACACCTTC
TRBV5-6	.	.	TRBJ1-5	CASSLVGDLGSDQPQHF	TGTGCCAGCAGCTTGGTAGGAGATCTGGGATCGGATCAGCCCCAGCATTTT
TRBV6-1	.	.	TRBJ2-1	CASSEQIQFEQFF	TGTGCCAGCAGTGAGCAGATACAATTTGAGCAGTTCTTC
TRBV5-5	.	.	TRBJ1-6	CASSSLGSMDSPLHF	TGTGCCAGCAGCTCCCTAGGATCAATGGATTCACCCCTCCACTTT
TRBV5-1	few	.	TRBJ1-1	CASSFRAPNTEAFF	TGCGCCAGCAGCTTCCGGGCCCCGAACACTGAAGCTTTCTTT
TRBV11-2	.	.	TRBJ1-1	CASSLEQAEAFF	TGTGCCAGCAGCTTAGAACAGGCGGAAGCTTTCTTT
TRBV12-3/TRBV12-4	.	.	TRBJ2-5	CASSFAGEETQYF	TGTGCCAGCAGTTTTGCAGGGGAAGAGACCCAGTACTTC
TRBV18	once	.	TRBJ1-1	CASSPGGEGTEAFF	TGTGCCAGCTCACCCGGGGGGGAAGGTACTGAAGCTTTCTTT
TRBV7-9	few	TRBD1	TRBJ1-3	CASSHRQGSGNTIYF	TGTGCCAGCAGCCATCGACAGGGATCTGGAAACACCATATATTTT
TRBV3-1/TRBV3-2	.	.	TRBJ1-2	CASSPEGEPLDYGYTF	TGTGCCAGCAGCCCGGAGGGAGAGCCACTAGACTATGGCTACACCTTC
TRBV6-2/TRBV6-3	.	.	TRBJ2-7	CASSFPYTYEQYF	TGTGCCAGCAGTTTCCCATATACCTACGAGCAGTACTTC
TRBV5-1	.	.	TRBJ1-2	CASSTGQRYGYTF	TGCGCCAGCAGCACCGGACAGCGCTATGGCTACACCTTC
TRBV29-1	.	.	TRBJ2-2	CSVVSVQGSAGELFF	TGCAGCGTTGTATCGGTACAGGGCAGTGCCGGGGAGCTGTTTTTT